This TCR beta chain was identified during a study of cytotoxic CD8 clonotypes in ibrutinib-treated CLL. Study in general: Responses comprised some 24 partial and 2 complete; at median approximately 70 months, approximately 15 remained remitted and around twelve progressed. Overall study findings and caveats: Among the clonotypes, public ones were uncommon and contracted or held stable on treatment. Baseline clonality, above age-matched healthy donor levels, tracked circulating CD8+ T-cell counts.

A note on this clone: Its antigen remains unidentified.

Sequencing was performed with immunoSEQ multiplex PCR; in TCRdb, only in-frame clones are kept and a portion is missing. Counted here are tens of thousands of clones, about 85% occurring once; the ten biggest clones make up around 4.8%. Trimming removed 2 bases from V and 7 bases from J, with 8 bases in between. The CDR3 length is 11 residues. Germline V gene data show CDR1 as GTSNPN and CDR2 as SVGIG (reference sequence). This TCR was recovered from a human donor with chronic lymphocytic leukemia. This sequence joins TRBV30 and TRBJ1-1; D gene ambiguous. The material was PBMCs, obtained after 12 months of ibrutinib treatment. CDR3 coding DNA: TGTGCCTGGAGTTCTGGATATGAAGCTTTCTTT. Translated: CAWSSGYEAFF. Combining the CDR3 with reference TRBV30 and TRBJ1-1 gives the whole variable domain SQTIHQWPATLVQPVGSPLSLECTVEGTSNPNLYWYRQAAGRGLQLLFYSVGIGQISSEVPQNLSASRPQDRQFILSSKKLLLSDSGFYLCAWSSGYEAFFGQGTRLTVV.